This T cell receptor (beta chain) appears in the sequencing data of a study of CD8 T cells in Susac syndrome. V lost 3 bases and J 0 bases, leaving 9 bases between the germline ends. Looked up from germline, CDR1 is MGHRA and CDR2 is YSYEKL. CDR3 length: 15 residues. About 0.5 to 1 ug RNA was reverse transcribed with random hexamers. TCR beta CDR3 was amplified by immunoSEQ multiplex PCR. This amplification extended across 54 Vbeta and 13 Jbeta segments. TCRdb called the immunoSEQ multiplex PCR reads again in MiXCR, with one record for every CDR3 protein. In the table there are under 150,000 distinct CDR3 sequences, roughly 94% of which are singletons.

This chain links TRBV4-1 with TRBJ1-3; unclear D gene. The sample consisted of CD4+ T cells from PBMCs. This sequence was found in a human donor with multiple sclerosis. For the CDR3, the DNA is TGCGCCAGCAGCCAGGGAGGGTTCTCTGGAAACACCATATATTTT. As protein: CASSQGGFSGNTIYF.